One sample yielded the 25 T cell receptor beta chains listed below, sequenced in a study of breast tumors, draining lymph nodes, adjacent tissues. Samples came from axillary lymph nodes draining the breast cancer. One entry per CDR3 protein, called by TCRdb with MiXCR from the multiplex PCR reads. The table records over 150,000 distinct CDR3 sequences, approximately 33% of them present only once. Sequencing input: axillary lymph node tissue. These TCRs come from a female donor with breast cancer. Some clones in this sample may be carry-over from other donors' samples.

There are many counts of this clonotype. This sequence joins TRBV20-1 and TRBJ2-1; a possible D gene is TRBD2 (6 bases). Trimming removed 6 bases from V and 8 bases from J, with 14 bases in between. CDR3 length: 12 residues. CDR1 and CDR2 (germline): DFQATT, SNEGSKA (reference sequence). The CDR3: CSAPAGYYEQFF. In nucleotides, the CDR3 is TGCAGTGCCCCGGCGGGATACTATGAGCAGTTCTTC.

For this clonotype: A much larger clone lies a single base off, so this may be a read error. The chain combines TRBV5-1 with TRBJ2-5; TRBD2 might be the D (6 bases). Trimming stripped 5 bases from V and 1 base from J, with 15 bases between. Germline CDR1 reads SGHRS; CDR2 reads YFSETQ. There are 15 residues in the CDR3. This CDR3 is CASRLRGSGQETQYF. The CDR3, as DNA: TGCGCCAGCAGGCTCCGGGGTAGCGGCCAAGAGACCCAGTACTTC.

In its sample, this clonotype was seen many times. The chain links TRBV12-3 or TRBV12-4 to TRBJ1-3; tentative D call: TRBD1 (5 bases). Between the trimmed V and J ends, which lost 3 bases and 0 bases, there was a span of 9 bases. The CDR3 spans 15 residues. DNA of the CDR3: TGTGCCAGCAGTTTCGCAGGGAACTCTGGAAACACCATATATTTT. Translating gives CASSFAGNSGNTIYF.

This clonotype was counted ten times or more. V usage is TRBV19 and J usage is TRBJ1-2; D is unresolved. The V end was cut by 4 bases, the J end by 2 bases, with 8 bases between. The CDR3 is made up of 13 amino acids. Germline CDR1 and CDR2: LNHDA and SQIVND (reference sequence). The CDR3 loop is CASSSGKNYGYTF. CDR3 DNA: TGTGCCAGTAGTAGTGGCAAAAACTATGGCTACACCTTC.

This clonotype was detected many times. V is TRBV4-1 and J is TRBJ2-7, with TRBD2 as a possible D gene (6 bases). Germline values: CDR1 MGHRA, CDR2 YSYEKL. The length of the CDR3 is 16 residues. Trimming took 0 bases from V and 6 from J, leaving 18 bases between them. CDR3 sequence: CASSQESTWSGVEQYF. The DNA for the CDR3 is TGCGCCAGCAGCCAAGAAAGTACATGGTCGGGGGTCGAGCAGTACTTC.

The rearrangement uses TRBV2 and TRBJ2-5; possibly TRBD1 for D (7 bases). CDR3 length: 15 amino acids. The V end lost 4 bases, the J end lost 1 base, and 13 bases lay between the germline ends. The germline V gene encodes CDR1 SNHLY and CDR2 FYNNEI. The CDR3 is CASSVTRGVQETQYF. The DNA of the CDR3 is TGTGCCAGCAGTGTAACCAGGGGGGTCCAAGAGACCCAGTACTTC.

This clonotype was observed once. A much larger clone lies one base from this, so it may be a read error. The V call is TRBV20-1, the J call TRBJ2-5; unclear D gene. The CDR3 is 14 amino acids. Germline lookup yields CDR1 DFQATT and CDR2 SNEGSKA (reference sequence). The CDR3 loop is CSALYQNKAATQCF. CDR3 in DNA: TGCAGTGCGCTGTACCAAAACAAGGCGGCGACCCAGTGCTTC.

This clonotype occurred many times. V and J are TRBV24-1 and TRBJ1-2; D not resolved. CDR3 length equals 13 residues. Germline V gives CDR1 KGHDR, CDR2 SFDVKD. V gave up 5 bases and J gave up 8 bases, with 14 bases separating them. CDR3 nucleotides: TGTGCCACCAGTGTGGGAACAATTGACGGCTACACCTTC. Translating gives CATSVGTIDGYTF.

Points on this clonotype: It may be a read error: a sequence one base away is much more abundant. The genes are TRBV20-1 and TRBJ2-1; D remains ambiguous. This CDR3 spans 15 amino acids. Deletions cut 2 bases from V and 6 bases from J, with 17 bases between. Germline CDR1 and CDR2: DFQATT and SNEGSKA (reference sequence). As DNA, the CDR3 is TGCAGTGCTAGATATACGTGGGCTCTTTCCAATGAGCAGTTCTTC. Amino acids: CSARYTWALSNEQFF.

This clonotype was seen many times. This rearrangement joins TRBV7-2 to TRBJ2-3; 8 bases align to TRBD2. The germline CDR1 and CDR2 sequences are SGHTA and FQGNSA. The CDR3 has 16 residues. The V gene end was trimmed by 3 bases and the J gene end by 3 bases; junction bases not matched to a gene: 8. CDR3: CASSFTGTSGTDTQYF. DNA for the CDR3: TGTGCCAGCAGCTTCACCGGGACTAGTGGAACAGATACGCAGTATTTT.

This clonotype has only a few counts. A much larger clone lies a single base off, so this may be a read error. The chain links TRBV5-5 to TRBJ1-2, with TRBD1 matching over 7 bases. Germline values: CDR1 SGHKS, CDR2 YYEKEE (reference sequence). The CDR3 totals 15 residues. CDR3 DNA sequence: TGTGCCAGCAGCTTGGAGGACAGGTCTAACTATAGCTACACCTTC. Encoded protein: CASSLEDRSNYSYTF. Full variable domain (rest looked up from reference TRBV5-5 and TRBJ1-2): DAGVTQSPTHLIKTRGQQVTLRCSPISGHKSVSWYQQVLGQGPQFIFQYYEKEERGRGNFPDRFSARQFPNYSSELNVNALLLGDSALYLCASSLEDRSNYSYTFGSGTRLTVV.

About this clonotype: A much larger clone lies a single base off, so this may be a read error. The rearrangement uses TRBV6-2 or TRBV6-3 and TRBJ2-5; TRBD2 matches 10 bases. This CDR3 has 18 amino acids. Germline V gene sequence: CDR1 MNHEY, CDR2 SVGEGT. The DNA for the CDR3 is TGTGCCAGCAGAACTCTTCAGATAGCGGGAGGCCTCCAAGAGACCCGGTACTTC. It is translated as CASRTLQIAGGLQETRYF.

This clonotype was recorded a few times. This could be a read error, since a much larger clone is one nucleotide away. V and J are TRBV11-2 and TRBJ2-7, with D unclear. CDR1 and CDR2 (germline): SGHAT, FQNNGV. CDR3 size: 13 residues. V was trimmed by 0 bases and J by 6 bases, leaving 9 bases between them. The CDR3 spells CASSLDTAAEQYF. DNA for the CDR3: TGTGCCAGCAGCTTAGATACAGCAGCCGAGCAGTACTTC. Variable domain in full (rest from reference TRBV11-2 and TRBJ2-7): EAGVAQSPRYKIIEKRQSVAFWCNPISGHATLYWYQQILGQGPKLLIQFQNNGVVDDSQLPKDRFSAERLKGVDSTLKIQPAKLEDSAVYLCASSLDTAAEQYFGPGTRLTVT.

The chain recombines TRBV7-9 with TRBJ2-7; 9 bases map to TRBD1. The CDR3 is 13 amino acids. J was trimmed by 6 bases and V by 5 bases; bases with no gene match: 5. Germline CDR1 and CDR2: SEHNR and FQNEAQ (reference sequence). The DNA of the CDR3 is TGTGCCAGCAGCCTCCTACAGGGGGCCGAGCAGTACTTC. Translating it yields CASSLLQGAEQYF. The whole variable domain, filled in from reference TRBV7-9 and TRBJ2-7, reads DTGVSQNPRHKITKRGQNVTFRCDPISEHNRLYWYRQTLGQGPEFLTYFQNEAQLEKSRLLSDRFSAERPKGSFSTLEIQRTEQGDSAMYLCASSLLQGAEQYFGPGTRLTVT.

This clonotype came up many times. The chain recombines TRBV20-1 with TRBJ2-5, with 10 bases that match TRBD2. The CDR3 is 15 residues long. Germline V gene lookup returns CDR1 DFQATT and CDR2 SNEGSKA (reference sequence). V shed 0 bases, J shed 5 bases, and the junction held 6 bases outside the gene matches. This chain's CDR3 is CSARDPAGGPETQYF. The CDR3 DNA is TGCAGTGCTAGAGATCCAGCGGGGGGGCCGGAGACCCAGTACTTC.

This clonotype was detected many times. The rearrangement joins TRBV19 to TRBJ2-7; 8 bases are a match to TRBD2. This CDR3 spans 16 amino acids. After removal of 1 base from V and 1 base from J, the junction contained 6 bases not matched to a gene. Germline V gene lookup returns CDR1 LNHDA and CDR2 SQIVND (reference sequence). CDR3 DNA sequence: TGTGCCAGTAGTATAGGGTCTAGCGGGCGTTCCTACGAGCAGTACTTC. Residues: CASSIGSSGRSYEQYF.

This clonotype was counted many times. The V gene is TRBV7-6, the J gene TRBJ2-1; D is undetermined. CDR3 size: 11 residues. The germline CDR1 and CDR2 sequences are SGHVS and FNYEAQ. V lost 5 bases and J lost 4, with 3 bases in between. The CDR3 region has the DNA TGTGCCAGCAGCGCGTACAATGAGCAGTTCTTC. This gives the protein CASSAYNEQFF.

This chain joins TRBV3-1 and TRBJ1-3; a possible D gene is TRBD1 (6 bases). This CDR3 contains 13 residues. Per the germline V gene, CDR1 is LGHDT and CDR2 is YNNKEL (reference sequence). V was clipped by 4 bases and J by 9 bases, with 13 bases between them. The CDR3 nucleotides are TGTGCCAGCAGCCCCCCGGGGGGGGCCACCATATATTTT. This encodes CASSPPGGATIYF.

The sample holds many counts of this clonotype. This chain joins TRBV29-1 and TRBJ1-5; 7 nucleotides match TRBD1. Germline assignment: CDR1 SQVTM and CDR2 ANQGSEA. The CDR3 has 13 residues. CDR3 sequence: CSAGKGAGQPQHF. CDR3 coding DNA: TGCAGTGCCGGAAAGGGGGCTGGTCAGCCCCAGCATTTT.

This clonotype was detected ten times or more. The chain recombines TRBV20-1 with TRBJ2-5; 11 positions agree with TRBD2. Germline V gene data show CDR1 as DFQATT and CDR2 as SNEGSKA (reference sequence). The CDR3 is made up of 16 amino acids. The J segment lost 1 base and the V segment lost 0 bases, leaving 4 bases of the junction unmatched. This chain's CDR3 is CSARDRLAGPQETQYF. The CDR3 coding sequence is TGCAGTGCTAGAGATCGACTAGCGGGACCCCAAGAGACCCAGTACTTC.

The chain recombines TRBV12-3 or TRBV12-4 with TRBJ1-4; D possibly corresponds to TRBD1 (5 bases). The CDR3 covers 16 residues. V lost 3 bases, J lost 0 bases, and 11 bases lay in between. The CDR3 sequence: CASSLGLRATNEKLFF. DNA for the CDR3: TGTGCCAGCAGTTTGGGACTGCGAGCAACTAATGAAAAACTGTTTTTT.

This clonotype was found many times. V gene TRBV7-9 combines with J gene TRBJ2-3; unclear D gene. The CDR3 covers 15 residues. CDR1 is SEHNR and CDR2 is FQNEAQ in the germline V gene (reference sequence). The V end lost 1 base, the J end lost 0 bases, and 8 bases lay between the germline ends. Here the CDR3 DNA reads TGTGCCAGCAGCTTAGATGGCTATAGCACAGATACGCAGTATTTT. Its protein is CASSLDGYSTDTQYF.

The chain uses TRBV2 and TRBJ1-6; a possible D gene is TRBD1 (5 bases). V gave up 2 bases and J gave up 10 bases, with 15 bases separating them. CDR3 length: 15 residues. The germline V gene encodes CDR1 SNHLY and CDR2 FYNNEI. The CDR3 nucleotides are TGTGCCAGCAGTGAAAGAGGGGCGGAAGGATCACCCCTCCACTTT. Its protein is CASSERGAEGSPLHF.

This clonotype was recorded many times. The chain joins TRBV20-1 to TRBJ2-7, with 13 bases aligning to TRBD2. This CDR3 spans 16 amino acids. Trimming cost V 4 bases and J 2 bases; bases outside gene matches: 8. Germline V gene data show CDR1 as DFQATT and CDR2 as SNEGSKA (reference sequence). The DNA for the CDR3 is TGCAGTGCTATCCGCGGGACTAGCGGGACCACCTACGAGCAGTACTTC. This translates into CSAIRGTSGTTYEQYF.

This clonotype appeared many times. The rearrangement links TRBV20-1 to TRBJ2-7, with D perhaps matching TRBD1 or TRBD2 (5 bases each). Germline CDR1 is DFQATT and CDR2 is SNEGSKA (reference sequence). The CDR3 runs 13 residues. V was shortened by 5 bases and J by 7 bases, with 18 bases between the two germline ends. CDR3 nucleotides: TGCAGTGCTGAGGGACGCCTCCCGGGGGAGCAGTACTTC. It encodes CSAEGRLPGEQYF.